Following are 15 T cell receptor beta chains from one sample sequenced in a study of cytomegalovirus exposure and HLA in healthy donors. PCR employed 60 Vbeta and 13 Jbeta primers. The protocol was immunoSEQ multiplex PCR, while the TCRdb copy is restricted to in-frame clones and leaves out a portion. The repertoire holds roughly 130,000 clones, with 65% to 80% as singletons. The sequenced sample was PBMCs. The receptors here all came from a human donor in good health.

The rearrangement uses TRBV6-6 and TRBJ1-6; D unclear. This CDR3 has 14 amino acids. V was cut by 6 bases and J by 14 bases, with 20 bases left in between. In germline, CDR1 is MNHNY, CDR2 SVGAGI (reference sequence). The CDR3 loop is CASSSERASGTLHF. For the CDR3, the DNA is TGTGCCAGCAGCTCGGAACGGGCATCGGGAACCCTCCACTTT.

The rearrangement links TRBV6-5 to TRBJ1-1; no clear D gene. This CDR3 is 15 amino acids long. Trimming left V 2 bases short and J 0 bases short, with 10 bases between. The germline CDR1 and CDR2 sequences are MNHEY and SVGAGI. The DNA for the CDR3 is TGTGCCAGCAGTTACGCGGGAAACATGAACACTGAAGCTTTCTTT. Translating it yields CASSYAGNMNTEAFF.

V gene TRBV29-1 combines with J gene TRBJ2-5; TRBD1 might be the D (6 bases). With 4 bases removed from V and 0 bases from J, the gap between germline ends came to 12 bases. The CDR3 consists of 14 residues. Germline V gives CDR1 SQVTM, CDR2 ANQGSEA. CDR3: CSVVQQGNQETQYF. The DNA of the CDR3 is TGCAGCGTTGTCCAACAGGGTAACCAAGAGACCCAGTACTTC.

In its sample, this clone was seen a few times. CDR3 sequence (DNA): TGTGCCAGCAGTTACACGGGGGGAGAAGAGACCCAGTACTTC. Translating gives CASSYTGGEETQYF. This chain uses TRBV6-5 with TRBJ2-5; 7 bases map to TRBD2. V lost 2 bases, J lost 3 bases, and 3 bases stayed unmatched. The CDR3 has 14 amino acids. CDR1 and CDR2 from the germline V gene are MNHEY and SVGAGI.

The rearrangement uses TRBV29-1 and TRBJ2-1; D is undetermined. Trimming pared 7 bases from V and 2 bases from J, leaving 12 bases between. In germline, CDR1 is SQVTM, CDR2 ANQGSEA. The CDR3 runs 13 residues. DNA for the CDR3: TGCAGCGCCGGTCGAGCGACCTACAATGAGCAGTTCTTC. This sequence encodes CSAGRATYNEQFF.

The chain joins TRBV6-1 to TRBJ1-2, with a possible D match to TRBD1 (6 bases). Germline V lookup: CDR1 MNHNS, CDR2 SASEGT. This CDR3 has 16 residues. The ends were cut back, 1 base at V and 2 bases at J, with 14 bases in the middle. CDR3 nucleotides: TGTGCCAGCAGTGAAGGGGCAGGGGCCATGAACTATGGCTACACCTTC. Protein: CASSEGAGAMNYGYTF.

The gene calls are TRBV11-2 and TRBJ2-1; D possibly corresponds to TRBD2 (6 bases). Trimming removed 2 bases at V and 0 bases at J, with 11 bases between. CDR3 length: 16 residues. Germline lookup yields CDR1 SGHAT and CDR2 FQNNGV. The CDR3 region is CASSLLPGSSYNEQFF. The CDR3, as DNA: TGTGCCAGCAGCTTATTGCCCGGGAGCTCCTACAATGAGCAGTTCTTC.

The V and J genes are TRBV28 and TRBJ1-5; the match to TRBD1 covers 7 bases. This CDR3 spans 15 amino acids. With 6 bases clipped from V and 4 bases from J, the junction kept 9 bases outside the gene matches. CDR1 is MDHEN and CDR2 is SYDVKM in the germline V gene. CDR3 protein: CASRLLTGFNQPQHF. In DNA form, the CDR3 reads TGTGCCAGCAGACTGCTGACAGGGTTTAATCAGCCCCAGCATTTT.

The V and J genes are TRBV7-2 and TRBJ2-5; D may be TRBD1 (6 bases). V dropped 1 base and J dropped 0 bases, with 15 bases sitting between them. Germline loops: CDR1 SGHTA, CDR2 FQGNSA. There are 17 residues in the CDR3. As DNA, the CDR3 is TGTGCCAGCAGCTTAGAAGTGGGGGCCCTGTACCAAGAGACCCAGTACTTC. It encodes CASSLEVGALYQETQYF. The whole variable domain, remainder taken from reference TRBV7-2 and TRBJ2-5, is GAGVSQSPSNKVTEKGKDVELRCDPISGHTALYWYRQSLGQGLEFLIYFQGNSAPDKSGLPSDRFSAERTGGSVSTLTIQRTQQEDSAVYLCASSLEVGALYQETQYFGPGTRLLVL.

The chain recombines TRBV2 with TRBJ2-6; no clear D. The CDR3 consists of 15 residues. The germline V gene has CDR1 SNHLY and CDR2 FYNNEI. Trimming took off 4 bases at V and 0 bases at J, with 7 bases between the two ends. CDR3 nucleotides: TGTGCCAGCAGTGTCGGTCCCTCTGGGGCCAACGTCCTGACTTTC. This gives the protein CASSVGPSGANVLTF.

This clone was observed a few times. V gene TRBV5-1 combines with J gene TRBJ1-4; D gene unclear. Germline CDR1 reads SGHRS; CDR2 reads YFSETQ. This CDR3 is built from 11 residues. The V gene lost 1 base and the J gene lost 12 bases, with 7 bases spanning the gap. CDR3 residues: CASSLSGELFF. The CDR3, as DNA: TGCGCCAGCAGCTTGAGCGGGGAACTGTTTTTT.

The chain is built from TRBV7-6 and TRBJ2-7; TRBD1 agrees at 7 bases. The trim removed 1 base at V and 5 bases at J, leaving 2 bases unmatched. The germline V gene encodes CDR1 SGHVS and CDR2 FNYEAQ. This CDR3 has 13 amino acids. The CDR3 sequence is CASSLDRGDEQYF. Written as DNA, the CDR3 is TGTGCCAGCAGCTTAGACAGGGGAGACGAGCAGTACTTC.

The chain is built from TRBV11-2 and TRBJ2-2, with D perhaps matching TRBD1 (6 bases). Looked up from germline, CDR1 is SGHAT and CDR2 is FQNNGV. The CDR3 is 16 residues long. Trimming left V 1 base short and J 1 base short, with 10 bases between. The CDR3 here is CASSLVFRGNTGELFF. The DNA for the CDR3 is TGTGCCAGCAGCTTAGTTTTCAGGGGGAACACCGGGGAGCTGTTTTTT.

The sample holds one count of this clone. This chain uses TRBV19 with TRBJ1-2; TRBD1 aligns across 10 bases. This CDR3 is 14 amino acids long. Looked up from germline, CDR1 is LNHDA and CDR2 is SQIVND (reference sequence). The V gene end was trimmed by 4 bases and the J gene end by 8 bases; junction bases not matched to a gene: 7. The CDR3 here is CASSTTGGAKGYTF. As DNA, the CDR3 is TGTGCCAGTAGTACGACAGGGGGCGCGAAAGGCTACACCTTC. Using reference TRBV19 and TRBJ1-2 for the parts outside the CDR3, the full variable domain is DGGITQSPKYLFRKEGQNVTLSCEQNLNHDAMYWYRQDPGQGLRLIYYSQIVNDFQKGDIAEGYSVSREKKESFPLTVTSAQKNPTAFYLCASSTTGGAKGYTFGSGTRLTVV.

The CDR3 region is CASRGGGGGQETQYF. The CDR3 nucleotides are TGTGCCAGCAGAGGAGGCGGGGGGGGGCAAGAGACCCAGTACTTC. This chain joins TRBV6-1 and TRBJ2-5, with 9 positions matching TRBD2. J lost 2 bases, V lost 6 bases, and 7 bases had no gene match. Germline assignment: CDR1 MNHNS and CDR2 SASEGT. The CDR3 loop spans 15 amino acids.